Given below is one TCR beta chain in context. The antigen is undetermined. Use of 60 Vbeta and 13 Jbeta primers characterized the PCR. This table comes from immunoSEQ multiplex PCR, and its TCRdb copy is limited to in-frame clones, with some not included. The sample shows more than 95,000 clones, roughly 85% of them seen only once. The data belong to a study of cytomegalovirus exposure and HLA in healthy donors. CDR1 and CDR2 (germline): SQVTM, ANQGSEA. V trimming: 1 base; J trimming: 5 bases; junction bases outside the gene matches: 8. CDR3 length: 16 amino acids. Study conclusions and caveats: In a later analysis, a genetic analysis reported fewer productive-TCR N-insertions in an Asian-associated ancestry cluster than the cohort average. A classifier reportedly called cytomegalovirus status with high sensitivity and specificity. Sequence variants that were highly shared formed a cluster that was likely a sequencing artifact.

V and J are TRBV29-1 and TRBJ2-1; TRBD2 aligns across 10 bases. The sequenced material came from PBMCs. The clonotype was recovered from a woman aged 40 to 50 in good health and CMV-seropositive. The CDR3 DNA reads TGCAGCGTTGAAGGTTTAGGACTAGCGGTTGACAATGAGCAGTTCTTC. Protein product: CSVEGLGLAVDNEQFF.